The 9 T cell receptor beta chains presented below share a single source sample, sequenced in a study of OX40 agonist ivuxolimab in advanced cancers. Libraries were built with the immunoSEQ multiplex PCR assay. The immuneACCESS repertoire file appears here via TCRdb, limited to in-frame rearrangements. These files lack a portion of the clones; in checked studies, under half of the deficit traces to unresolved V genes, and the cause of the others is not known. This sample gives 100,000 or so clones in total; about 96% of them show up just once. The ten top clones hold just over 2% of the sample. Sequenced material: CD4+ or CD8+ T cells sorted from blood, taken in a trial of the OX40 agonist ivuxolimab. The receptors here all came from an adult with an advanced solid tumor such as melanoma, head and neck, liver or kidney cancer.

This clone was counted once. The chain uses TRBV4-1 and TRBJ2-7, with TRBD1 matching over 8 bases. V was pared by 0 bases and J by 5 bases, with 3 bases of the junction left unmatched. CDR1 and CDR2 (germline): MGHRA, YSYEKL. CDR3 length equals 14 residues. The CDR3 coding sequence is TGCGCCAGCAGCCAAGAGGCAGGGGGCGACGAGCAGTACTTC. It translates to CASSQEAGGDEQYF.

This chain uses TRBV19 with TRBJ2-2; 9 nucleotides line up with TRBD2. Germline V lookup: CDR1 LNHDA, CDR2 SQIVND (reference sequence). The V gene end was trimmed by 7 bases and the J gene end by 5 bases; junction bases not matched to a gene: 8. The length of the CDR3 is 15 residues. CDR3 loop: CASNTPGLATGELFF. DNA for the CDR3: TGTGCCAGTAACACCCCGGGACTAGCTACCGGGGAGCTGTTTTTT.

CDR3 DNA sequence: TGCGCCAGCAGCCAAGAGAACCGGGGGCTGGTTGAGCAGTTCTTC. Translated: CASSQENRGLVEQFF. The rearrangement joins TRBV4-1 to TRBJ2-1; D could derive from TRBD1 or TRBD2 (6 bases each). V was cut by 0 bases and J by 9 bases, with 15 bases left in between. Per germline, CDR1 MGHRA and CDR2 YSYEKL. The CDR3 spans 15 residues.

The V and J genes are TRBV7-9 and TRBJ2-1; no clear D gene. V was trimmed by 8 bases and J by 0 bases, leaving 8 bases between them. The CDR3 sequence is 13 residues long. The germline gives CDR1 SEHNR, CDR2 FQNEAQ (reference sequence). CDR3 in amino acids: CASRRSSYNEQFF. In DNA form, the CDR3 reads TGTGCCAGCCGAAGGAGCTCCTACAATGAGCAGTTCTTC.

This clone was seen only once. Other DNA sequences in this specimen translate into the identical CDR3. The chain links TRBV27 to TRBJ2-7, with D possibly being TRBD1 (6 bases). There are 15 residues in the CDR3. Germline V lookup: CDR1 MNHEY, CDR2 SMNVEV (reference sequence). The V gene lost 3 bases and the J gene lost 1 base, with 13 bases spanning the gap. The CDR3 bases are TGTGCCAGCAGTTTGAGTGGGGGCGGTTCCTACGAGCAGTACTTC. Amino acids: CASSLSGGGSYEQYF.

The J gene is TRBJ1-2, the V gene TRBV5-6; no reliable D call. Germline V CDR1 and CDR2: SGHDT, YYEEEE. With 3 bases removed from V and 1 base from J, the gap between germline ends came to 10 bases. The CDR3 has 14 residues. The CDR3 nucleotides are TGTGCCAGCAGCTCGTCTCTGATTAACTATGGCTACACCTTC. Residues: CASSSSLINYGYTF.

The J gene is TRBJ1-2, the V gene TRBV29-1, with 8 bases identical to TRBD1. J was trimmed by 7 bases and V by 3 bases; bases with no gene match: 7. Germline assignment: CDR1 SQVTM and CDR2 ANQGSEA. This CDR3 has 13 amino acids. The CDR3 nucleotides are TGCAGCGTTGAGTTAGACAGGGGTTTTGGCTACACCTTC. Translation: CSVELDRGFGYTF. The entire variable domain, with the rest obtained from reference TRBV29-1 and TRBJ1-2, is as follows: SAVISQKPSRDICQRGTSLTIQCQVDSQVTMMFWYRQQPGQSLTLIATANQGSEATYESGFVIDKFPISRPNLTFSTLTVSNMSPEDSSIYLCSVELDRGFGYTFGSGTRLTVV.

The chain combines TRBV5-6 with TRBJ1-5; 12 nucleotides agree with TRBD1. The germline CDR1 and CDR2 sequences are SGHDT and YYEEEE. Losses at the gene ends were 3 bases for V and 9 bases for J; bases not matched to a gene: 4. This CDR3 has 14 amino acids. CDR3 protein: CASSYGTGGSPQHF. CDR3 coding DNA: TGTGCCAGCAGCTACGGGACAGGGGGCTCGCCCCAGCATTTT. The full variable domain, with the rest looked up from reference TRBV5-6 and TRBJ1-5, is DAGVTQSPTHLIKTRGQQVTLRCSPKSGHDTVSWYQQALGQGPQFIFQYYEEEERQRGNFPDRFSGHQFPNYSSELNVNALLLGDSALYLCASSYGTGGSPQHFGDGTRLSIL.

J is TRBJ2-3 and V is TRBV6-5, with TRBD2 matching 10 bases. The CDR3 spans 14 residues. CDR1 is MNHEY and CDR2 is SVGAGI in the germline V gene. The V segment lost 5 bases and the J segment 5 bases; nucleotides outside the gene matches: 4. The chain's CDR3 is CASSPGTSEDTQYF. CDR3 sequence (DNA): TGTGCCAGCAGTCCCGGGACTAGCGAAGATACGCAGTATTTT.